The clone carrying this T cell receptor beta chain was recorded a few times. What it binds is unknown. This entry comes from a study of identical twins. TCRdb recomputed calls from the 5' RACE reads with MiXCR, one row per CDR3 protein. The table includes under 900,000 distinct CDR3 sequences, 18% detected once. Study observations and caveats: A lower insertion count was a feature of abundant cord blood beta clonotypes, with no such feature in memory repertoires. Monozygotic twins shared more out-of-frame TCR alpha than recombination models predicted.

V was clipped by 1 base and J by 1 base, with 9 bases between them. The CDR3 is 14 residues long. The germline V gene has CDR1 SQVTM and CDR2 ANQGSEA. These sequences were also reported in another study, on T cells expressing NK-cell markers.

Sequenced sample: PBMCs. This chain uses TRBV29-1 with TRBJ2-3; maybe TRBD1 (6 bases). The receptor comes from a woman aged 18-29 years in good health. CDR3 DNA: TGCAGCGTTGAAGTCCACAGGGGCACAGATACGCAGTATTTT. Translated: CSVEVHRGTDTQYF.